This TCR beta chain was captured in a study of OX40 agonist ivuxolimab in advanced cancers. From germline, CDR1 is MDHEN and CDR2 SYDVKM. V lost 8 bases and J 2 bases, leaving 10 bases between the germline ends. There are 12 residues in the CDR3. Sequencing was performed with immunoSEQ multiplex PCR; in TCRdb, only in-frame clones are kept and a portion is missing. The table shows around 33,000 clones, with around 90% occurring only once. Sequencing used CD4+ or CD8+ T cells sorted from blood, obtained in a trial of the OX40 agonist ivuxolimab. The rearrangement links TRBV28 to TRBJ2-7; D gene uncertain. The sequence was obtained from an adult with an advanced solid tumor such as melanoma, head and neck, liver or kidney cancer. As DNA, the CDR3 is TGTGCCAGCCGTGGACGACCCTACGAGCAGTACTTC. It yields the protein CASRGRPYEQYF.